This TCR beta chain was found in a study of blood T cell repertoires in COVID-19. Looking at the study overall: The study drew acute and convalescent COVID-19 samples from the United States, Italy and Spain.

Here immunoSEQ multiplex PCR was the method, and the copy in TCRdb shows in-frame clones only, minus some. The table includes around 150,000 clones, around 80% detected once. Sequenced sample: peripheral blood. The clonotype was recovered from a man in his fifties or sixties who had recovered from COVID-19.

CDR3 DNA sequence: TGTGCCAGCAGTGAAGTGGGCCTCTACGAGCAGTACTTC. Translated: CASSEVGLYEQYF. This chain joins TRBV2 and TRBJ2-7; D gene ambiguous. Germline V gene sequence: CDR1 SNHLY, CDR2 FYNNEI. The CDR3 has 13 residues. V shed 1 base and J shed 3 bases, with 7 bases lying between them.